The clone carrying this TCR beta chain showed up just a few times. Its antigen is not known. The method was immunoSEQ multiplex PCR; TCRdb's version includes in-frame clones alone and lacks a portion of them. The sample includes over 5,500 clones, less than 85% of them seen just once. This sample was included in a study of tumor-infiltrating lymphocytes in localized non-small cell lung cancer. Broader study findings: Tumors had more T cell infiltration than uninvolved lung, per TCRbeta sequencing and CD3 counts.

CDR1 and CDR2 (germline): SNHLY, FYNNEI. This CDR3 region has 15 residues. V gave up 0 bases and J gave up 5 bases, with 8 bases separating them. V usage is TRBV2 and J usage is TRBJ1-6, with D uncertain. Sequenced material: lung tumor tissue. This receptor was identified in a human donor with non-small cell lung cancer. This chain's CDR3 is CASSEARRNNSPLHF. The CDR3 region has the DNA TGTGCCAGCAGTGAAGCGCGGCGGAATAATTCACCCCTCCACTTT.